Given below is one T cell receptor (beta chain) in context. This sample includes further DNA sequences coding for the same CDR3. This sample is part of a study of blood T cell repertoires in COVID-19. Study in general: Some COVID-19 samples were acute and others convalescent; all came from the United States, Italy and Spain.

TCRdb's copy holds only in-frame clones and misses some; the assay was immunoSEQ multiplex PCR. Found here are a few hundred thousand clones, around 91% of them singletons; the top ten hold less than 1.2%. CDR1 and CDR2 (germline): KGHSH, LQKENI. This CDR3 has 17 residues. J gave up 0 bases and V 0 bases, and 3 bases lay outside the gene matches. Recovered participants had two consecutive negative NP/OP PCR tests, healthcare professional clearance, or symptom resolution. J is TRBJ1-3 and V is TRBV18; 9 positions agree with TRBD1. This receptor was identified in a young man who had recovered from COVID-19. Sequencing was carried out using PBMCs or T cells enriched from blood (not recorded which). In DNA, the CDR3 is TGTGCCAGCTCACCACCGGGACAGGGCCTCTCTGGAAACACCATATATTTT. Translating gives CASSPPGQGLSGNTIYF. Looking up the rest from reference TRBV18 and TRBJ1-3 gives the full variable domain: NAGVMQNPRHLVRRRGQEARLRCSPMKGHSHVYWYRQLPEEGLKFMVYLQKENIIDESGMPKERFSAEFPKEGPSILRIQQVVRGDSAAYFCASSPPGQGLSGNTIYFGEGSWLTVV.